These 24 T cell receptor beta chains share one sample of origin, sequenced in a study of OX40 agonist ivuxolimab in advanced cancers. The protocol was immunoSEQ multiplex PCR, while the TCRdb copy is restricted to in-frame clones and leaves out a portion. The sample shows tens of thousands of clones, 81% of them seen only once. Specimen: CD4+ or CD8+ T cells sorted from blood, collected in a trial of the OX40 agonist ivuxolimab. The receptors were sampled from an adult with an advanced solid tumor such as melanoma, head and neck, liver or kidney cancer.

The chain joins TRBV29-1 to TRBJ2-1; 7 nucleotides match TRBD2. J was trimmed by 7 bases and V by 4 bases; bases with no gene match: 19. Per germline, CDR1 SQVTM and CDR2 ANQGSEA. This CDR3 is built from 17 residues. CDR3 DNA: TGCAGCGTTGTCCGAGACTCAAGGGAGGGCCGTAGGAATGAGCAGTTCTTC. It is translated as CSVVRDSREGRRNEQFF.

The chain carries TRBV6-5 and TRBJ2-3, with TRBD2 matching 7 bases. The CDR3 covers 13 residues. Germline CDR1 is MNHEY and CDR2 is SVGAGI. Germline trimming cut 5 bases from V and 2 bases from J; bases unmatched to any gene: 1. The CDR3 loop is CASSGRVTDTQYF. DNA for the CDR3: TGTGCCAGCAGTGGGAGGGTCACAGATACGCAGTATTTT.

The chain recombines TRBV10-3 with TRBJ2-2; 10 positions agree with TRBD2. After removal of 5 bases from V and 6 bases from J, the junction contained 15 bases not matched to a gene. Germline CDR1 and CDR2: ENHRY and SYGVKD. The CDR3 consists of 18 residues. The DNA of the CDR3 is TGTGCCATCAGTCAGCTAGCGGGGGCCTTAATATTATCCGGGGAGCTGTTTTTT. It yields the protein CAISQLAGALILSGELFF.

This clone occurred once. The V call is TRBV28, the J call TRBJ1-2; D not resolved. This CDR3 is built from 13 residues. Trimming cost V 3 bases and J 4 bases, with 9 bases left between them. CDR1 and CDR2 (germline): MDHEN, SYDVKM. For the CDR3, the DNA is TGTGCCAGCAGTTTTTCAGCATTCTATGGCTACACCTTC. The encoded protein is CASSFSAFYGYTF.

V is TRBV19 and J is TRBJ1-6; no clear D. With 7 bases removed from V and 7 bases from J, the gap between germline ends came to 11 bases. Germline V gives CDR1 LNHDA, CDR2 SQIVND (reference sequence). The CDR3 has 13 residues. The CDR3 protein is CASMRVPNSPLHF. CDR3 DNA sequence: TGTGCCAGTATGCGGGTTCCAAATTCACCCCTCCACTTT. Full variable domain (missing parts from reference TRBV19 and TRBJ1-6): DGGITQSPKYLFRKEGQNVTLSCEQNLNHDAMYWYRQDPGQGLRLIYYSQIVNDFQKGDIAEGYSVSREKKESFPLTVTSAQKNPTAFYLCASMRVPNSPLHFGNGTRLTVT.

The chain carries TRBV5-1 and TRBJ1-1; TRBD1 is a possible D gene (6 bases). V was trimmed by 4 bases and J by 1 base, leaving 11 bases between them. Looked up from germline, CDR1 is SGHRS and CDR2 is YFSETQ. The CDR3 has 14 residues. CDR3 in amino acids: CASSPQGWNTEAFF. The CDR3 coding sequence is TGCGCCAGCAGCCCACAGGGATGGAACACTGAAGCTTTCTTT.

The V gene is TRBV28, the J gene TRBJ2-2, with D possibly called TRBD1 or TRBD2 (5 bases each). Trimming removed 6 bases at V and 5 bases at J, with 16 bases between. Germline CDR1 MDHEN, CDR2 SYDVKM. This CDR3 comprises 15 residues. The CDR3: CASSLGRPTTGELFF. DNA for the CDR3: TGTGCCAGCAGCCTGGGACGCCCCACGACCGGGGAGCTGTTTTTT.

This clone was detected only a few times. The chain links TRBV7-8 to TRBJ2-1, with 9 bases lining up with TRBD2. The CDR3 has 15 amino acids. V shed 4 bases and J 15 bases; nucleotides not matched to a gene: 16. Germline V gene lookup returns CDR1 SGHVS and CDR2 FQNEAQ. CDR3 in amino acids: CASSSAIGSSGRLFF. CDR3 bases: TGTGCCAGCAGCTCGGCAATAGGGTCCAGCGGGAGGCTGTTCTTC.

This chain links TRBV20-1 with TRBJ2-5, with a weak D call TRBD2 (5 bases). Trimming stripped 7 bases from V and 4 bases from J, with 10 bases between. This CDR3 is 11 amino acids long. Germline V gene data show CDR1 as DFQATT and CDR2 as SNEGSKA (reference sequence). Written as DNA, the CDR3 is TGCAGTGGCCTAGCTGGAGAGACCCAGTACTTC. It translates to CSGLAGETQYF.

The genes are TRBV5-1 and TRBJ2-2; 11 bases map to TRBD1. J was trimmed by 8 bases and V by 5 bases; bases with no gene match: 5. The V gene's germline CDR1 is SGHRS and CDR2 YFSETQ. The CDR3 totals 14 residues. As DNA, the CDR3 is TGCGCCAGCAGGCGGACAGGGGGCGAAGGGGAGCTGTTTTTT. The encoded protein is CASRRTGGEGELFF.

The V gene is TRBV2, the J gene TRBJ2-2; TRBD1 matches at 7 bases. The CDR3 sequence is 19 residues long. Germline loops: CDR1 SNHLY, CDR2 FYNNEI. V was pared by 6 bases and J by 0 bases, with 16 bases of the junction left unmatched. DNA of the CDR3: TGTGCCAGCAGCGTGCCGGGACAGCCGCTTCGCACGAACACCGGGGAGCTGTTTTTT. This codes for CASSVPGQPLRTNTGELFF.

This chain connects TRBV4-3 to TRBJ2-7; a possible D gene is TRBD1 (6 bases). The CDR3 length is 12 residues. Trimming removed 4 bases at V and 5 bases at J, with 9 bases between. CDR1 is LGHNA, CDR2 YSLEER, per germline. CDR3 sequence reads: CASSLGTNEQYF. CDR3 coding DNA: TGCGCCAGCAGCCTCGGGACAAACGAGCAGTACTTC.

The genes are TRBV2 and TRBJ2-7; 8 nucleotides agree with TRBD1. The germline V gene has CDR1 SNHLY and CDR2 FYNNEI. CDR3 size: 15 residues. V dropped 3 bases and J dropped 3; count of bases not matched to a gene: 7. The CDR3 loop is CASSDWTGRNYEQYF. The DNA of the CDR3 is TGTGCCAGCAGTGACTGGACAGGGCGTAACTACGAGCAGTACTTC.

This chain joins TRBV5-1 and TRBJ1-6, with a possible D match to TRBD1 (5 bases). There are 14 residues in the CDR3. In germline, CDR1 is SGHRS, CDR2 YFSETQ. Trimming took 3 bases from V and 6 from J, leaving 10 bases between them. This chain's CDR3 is CASSYGAGNSPLHF. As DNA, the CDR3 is TGCGCCAGCAGCTACGGGGCTGGTAATTCACCCCTCCACTTT.

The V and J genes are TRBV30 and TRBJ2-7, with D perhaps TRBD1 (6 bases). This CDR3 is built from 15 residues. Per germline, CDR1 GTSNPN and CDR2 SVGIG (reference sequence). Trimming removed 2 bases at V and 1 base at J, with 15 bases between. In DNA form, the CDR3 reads TGTGCCTGGAGTTTCCTTCAGGGGCCGTCCTACGAGCAGTACTTC. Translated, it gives CAWSFLQGPSYEQYF.

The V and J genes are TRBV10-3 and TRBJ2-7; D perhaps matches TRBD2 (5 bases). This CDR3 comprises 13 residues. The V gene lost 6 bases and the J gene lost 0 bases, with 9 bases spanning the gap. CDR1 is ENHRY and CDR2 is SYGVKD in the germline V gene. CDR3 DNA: TGTGCCATCAGGACCGGGGTCTCCTACGAGCAGTACTTC. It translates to CAIRTGVSYEQYF.

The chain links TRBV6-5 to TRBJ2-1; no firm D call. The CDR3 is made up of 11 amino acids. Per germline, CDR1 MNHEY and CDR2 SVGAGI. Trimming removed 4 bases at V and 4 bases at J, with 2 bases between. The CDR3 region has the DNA TGTGCCAGCAGTTTGTACAATGAGCAGTTCTTC. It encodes CASSLYNEQFF.

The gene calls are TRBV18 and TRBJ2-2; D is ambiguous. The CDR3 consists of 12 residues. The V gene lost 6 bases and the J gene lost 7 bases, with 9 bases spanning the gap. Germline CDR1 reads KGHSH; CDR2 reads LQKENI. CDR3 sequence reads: CASSFGRGELFF. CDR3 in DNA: TGTGCCAGCTCTTTCGGACGCGGGGAGCTGTTTTTT. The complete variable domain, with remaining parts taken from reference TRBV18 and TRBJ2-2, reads NAGVMQNPRHLVRRRGQEARLRCSPMKGHSHVYWYRQLPEEGLKFMVYLQKENIIDESGMPKERFSAEFPKEGPSILRIQQVVRGDSAAYFCASSFGRGELFFGEGSRLTVL.

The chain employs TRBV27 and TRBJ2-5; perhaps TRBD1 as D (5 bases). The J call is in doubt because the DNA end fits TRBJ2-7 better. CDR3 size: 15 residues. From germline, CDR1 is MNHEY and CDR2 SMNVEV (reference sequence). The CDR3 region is CASRPRQRSSYEQYF. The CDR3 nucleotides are TGTGCCAGCAGACCAAGACAGCGCAGCTCCTACGAGCAGTACTTC.

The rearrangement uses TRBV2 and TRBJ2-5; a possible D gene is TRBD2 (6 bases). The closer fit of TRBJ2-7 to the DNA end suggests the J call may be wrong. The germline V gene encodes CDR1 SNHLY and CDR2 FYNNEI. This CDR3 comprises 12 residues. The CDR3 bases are TGTGCCAGCGGGGGGTCTCCCTACGAGCAGTACTTC. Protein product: CASGGSPYEQYF.

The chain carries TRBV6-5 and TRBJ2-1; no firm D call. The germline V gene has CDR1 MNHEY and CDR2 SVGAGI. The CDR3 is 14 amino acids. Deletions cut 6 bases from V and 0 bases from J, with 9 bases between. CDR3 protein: CASRKGDSYNEQFF. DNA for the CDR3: TGTGCCAGCAGGAAGGGTGACTCCTACAATGAGCAGTTCTTC.

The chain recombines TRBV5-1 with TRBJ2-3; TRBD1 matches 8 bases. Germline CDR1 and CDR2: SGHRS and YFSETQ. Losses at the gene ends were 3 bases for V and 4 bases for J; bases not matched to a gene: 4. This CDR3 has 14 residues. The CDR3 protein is CASSYRGVADTQYF. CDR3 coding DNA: TGCGCCAGCAGCTACAGGGGGGTCGCAGATACGCAGTATTTT.

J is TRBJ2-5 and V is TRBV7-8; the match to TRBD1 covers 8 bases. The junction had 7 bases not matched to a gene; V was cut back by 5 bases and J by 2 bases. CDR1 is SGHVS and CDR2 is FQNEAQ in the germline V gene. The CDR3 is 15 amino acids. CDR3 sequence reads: CASSVGQGRQETQYF. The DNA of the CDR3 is TGTGCCAGCAGCGTAGGACAGGGCCGGCAAGAGACCCAGTACTTC.

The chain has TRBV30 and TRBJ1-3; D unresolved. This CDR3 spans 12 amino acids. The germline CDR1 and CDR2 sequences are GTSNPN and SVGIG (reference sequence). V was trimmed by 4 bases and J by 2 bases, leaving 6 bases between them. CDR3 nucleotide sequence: TGTGCCTGGAAAGCCGCTGGAAACACCATATATTTT. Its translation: CAWKAAGNTIYF.